This T cell receptor beta chain originates from a study of identical twins. V lost 0 bases to trimming and J lost 6 bases, with 5 bases between them. Per the germline V gene, CDR1 is MNHEY and CDR2 is SMNVEV (reference sequence). The CDR3 spans 13 residues. TCRdb ran MiXCR on the 5' RACE reads and lists one entry per CDR3 protein. The data contain 350,000 or so distinct CDR3 sequences, around an eighth of them singletons. Another study also made use of these data, one on yellow fever vaccine responses in identical twins.

Sequencing was performed on CD8+ T cells sorted from blood. This sequence was found in a woman between 18 and 29 years old in good health. The chain is built from TRBV27 and TRBJ2-2; D is unresolved. CDR3 nucleotide sequence: TGTGCCAGCAGTTTATCGAGGTCCGGGGAGCTGTTTTTT. Protein sequence: CASSLSRSGELFF.